This T cell receptor (beta chain) came from a study of blood T cell repertoires in COVID-19. About the research overall: T cells, B-cell-depleted T cells, or PBMCs supplied cDNA or gDNA.

Germline CDR1 SGHAT, CDR2 FQNNGV. The CDR3 extends over 13 amino acids. V trimming: 5 bases; J trimming: 3 bases; junction bases outside the gene matches: 3. This clone was found once. As processed by the authors: Amplifying reference gene primers gave estimates of nucleated cell counts. The repertoire was sequenced with immunoSEQ multiplex PCR; TCRdb's copy has only in-frame clones and lacks some. That table is the source of V, J and clone size, and D and trimming were worked out from the DNA. The repertoire holds 250,000 to 300,000 clones, with roughly 90% as singletons. Sequencing was done on a sample of peripheral blood. The sequence derives from a woman in her sixties or seventies with COVID-19, enrolled during active disease. This chain connects TRBV11-2 to TRBJ1-2, with TRBD1 identical over 7 bases. CDR3 loop: CASSPGTDYGYTF. For the CDR3, the DNA is TGTGCCAGCAGCCCCGGGACAGACTATGGCTACACCTTC.